This T cell receptor beta chain came from a study of blood T cells in healthy people across ages. This clonotype occurred a few times. This CDR3 has 14 amino acids. Per the germline V gene, CDR1 is LGHNT and CDR2 is FRNRAP. Deletions cut 6 bases from V and 0 bases from J, with 10 bases between. Next came a second PCR, run for about 6 to 11 cycles, which used a sample-barcoded 5' primer along with a J-beta primer mix. TCRdb re-called the 5' RACE reads with MiXCR, one entry per CDR3 protein. The sample comprises fewer than 800,000 distinct CDR3 sequences, about 25% of which are singletons, and roughly 9% rests with the top ten. The data also belong to a second study, concerning T cells of mothers and their children. That study adds: For related and unrelated pairs alike, thymic selection shapes TCR recombination output similarly.

This clonotype was sampled from a boy aged 5-17 years in good health. V usage is TRBV12-5 and J usage is TRBJ2-3; D gene ambiguous. The specimen was blood. Here the CDR3 reads CASGWATSTDTQYF. The DNA for the CDR3 is TGTGCTAGTGGATGGGCTACTAGCACAGATACGCAGTATTTT.